This T cell receptor beta chain was sequenced during a study of OX40 agonist ivuxolimab in advanced cancers. Study background: The study reported partial responses in three patients: one hepatocellular carcinoma, two cutaneous melanoma.

Findings of the study overall: Among expanded peripheral T cells, antigen specificity went undetermined.

The repertoire was sequenced with immunoSEQ multiplex PCR; TCRdb's copy has only in-frame clones and lacks some. This sample has over 75,000 clones, with approximately 90% found just once. As to this clone: Its antigen is not known.

V was clipped by 5 bases and J by 2 bases; unmatched bases: 6. The V gene's germline CDR1 is LNHDA and CDR2 SQIVND (reference sequence). CDR3 length: 15 amino acids. The genes are TRBV19 and TRBJ2-1; 7 nucleotides match TRBD2. The TCR comes from an adult with an advanced solid tumor such as melanoma, head and neck, liver or kidney cancer. The source material was CD4+ or CD8+ T cells sorted from blood, sampled in a trial of the OX40 agonist ivuxolimab. The CDR3 DNA follows: TGTGCCAGTAGTTTCGGGAGGCCCCCCTACAATGAGCAGTTCTTC. This encodes CASSFGRPPYNEQFF.